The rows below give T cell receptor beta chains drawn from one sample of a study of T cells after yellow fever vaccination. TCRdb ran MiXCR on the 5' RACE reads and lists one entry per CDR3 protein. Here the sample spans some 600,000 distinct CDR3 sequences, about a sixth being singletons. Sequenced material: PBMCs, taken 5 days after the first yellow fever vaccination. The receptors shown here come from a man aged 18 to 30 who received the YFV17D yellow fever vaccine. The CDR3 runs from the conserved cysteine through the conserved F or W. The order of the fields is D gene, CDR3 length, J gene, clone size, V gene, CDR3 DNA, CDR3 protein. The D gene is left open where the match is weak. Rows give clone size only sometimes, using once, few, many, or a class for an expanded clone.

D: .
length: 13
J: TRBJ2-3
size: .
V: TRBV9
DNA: TGTGCCAGCAGCCCATGGGGGGAAGATACGCAGTATTTT
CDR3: CASSPWGEDTQYF

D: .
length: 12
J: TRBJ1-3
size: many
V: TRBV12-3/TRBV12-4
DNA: TGTGCCAGCAGTTTGGAGGGAAACACCATATATTTT
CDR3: CASSLEGNTIYF

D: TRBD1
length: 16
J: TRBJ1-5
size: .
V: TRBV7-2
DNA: TGTGCCAGCAGTCGGACAGGGCCCGCGAGCAATCAGCCCCAGCATTTT
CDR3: CASSRTGPASNQPQHF

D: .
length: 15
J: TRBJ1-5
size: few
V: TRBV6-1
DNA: TGTGCCAGCAGCGCCCGGCCAGGGGAGAATCAGCCCCAGCATTTT
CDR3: CASSARPGENQPQHF

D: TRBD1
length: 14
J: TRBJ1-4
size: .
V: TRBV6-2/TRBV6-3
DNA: TGTGCCAGCAAGCGGACAGGCGGTAATGAAAAACTGTTTTTT
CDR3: CASKRTGGNEKLFF

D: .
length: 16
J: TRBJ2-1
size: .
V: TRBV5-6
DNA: TGTGCCAGCAGCCTCCTGGGAGTCGGGACTTACAATGAGCAGTTCTTC
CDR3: CASSLLGVGTYNEQFF

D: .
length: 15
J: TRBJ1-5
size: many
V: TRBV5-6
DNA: TGTGCCAGCAGCTTATCCGGGGCCGGGCATCAGCCCCAGCATTTT
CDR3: CASSLSGAGHQPQHF

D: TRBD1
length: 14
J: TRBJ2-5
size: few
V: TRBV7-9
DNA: TGTGCCAGCAGCGCCACAGGGGTACGCGAGACCCAGTACTTC
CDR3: CASSATGVRETQYF

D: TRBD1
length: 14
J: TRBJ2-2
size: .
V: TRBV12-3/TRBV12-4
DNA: TGTGCCAGCAGACTAACAGGGGTCACCGGGGAGCTGTTTTTT
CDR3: CASRLTGVTGELFF

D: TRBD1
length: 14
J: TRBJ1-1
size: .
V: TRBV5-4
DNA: TGTGCCAGCAGCTTGTTTGGGGGACAGGGTGAAGCTTTCTTT
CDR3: CASSLFGGQGEAFF

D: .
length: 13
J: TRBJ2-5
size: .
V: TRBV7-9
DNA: TGTGCCAGCAGCTTAACCCACCCAGAGACCCAGTACTTC
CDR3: CASSLTHPETQYF

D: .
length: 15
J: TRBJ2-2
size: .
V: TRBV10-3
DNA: TGTGCCATCAGTGAGTCCTGGGTGACCACCGGGGAGCTGTTTTTT
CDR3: CAISESWVTTGELFF

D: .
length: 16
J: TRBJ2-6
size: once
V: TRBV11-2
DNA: TGTGCCAGCAGCCCAGCGCGGAGCTCTGGGGCCAACGTCCTGACTTTC
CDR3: CASSPARSSGANVLTF

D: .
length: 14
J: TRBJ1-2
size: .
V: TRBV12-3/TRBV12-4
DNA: TGTGCCAGCTCTTCAAGTCGGGTGGTGAGTGGCTACACCTTC
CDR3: CASSSSRVVSGYTF

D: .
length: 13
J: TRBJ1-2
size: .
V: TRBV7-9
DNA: TGTGCCAGCAGCTTGGGGGGATACTATGGCTACACCTTC
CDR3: CASSLGGYYGYTF

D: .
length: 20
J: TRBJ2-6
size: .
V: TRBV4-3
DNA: TGCGCCAGCAGCCAAGCCCCACAGAGGAGTTTTTTCTCTGGGGCCAACGTCCTGACTTTC
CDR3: CASSQAPQRSFFSGANVLTF

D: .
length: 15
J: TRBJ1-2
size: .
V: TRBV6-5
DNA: TGTGCCAGCAGTTACTCAATGCACGGAACTTATGGCTACACCTTC
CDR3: CASSYSMHGTYGYTF

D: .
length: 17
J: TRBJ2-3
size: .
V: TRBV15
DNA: TGTGCCACCAGCAGAGACAACTGGGAAAAAAGCACAGATACGCAGTATTTT
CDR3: CATSRDNWEKSTDTQYF

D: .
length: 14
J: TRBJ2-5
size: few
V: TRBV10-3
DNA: TGTGCCATCAGTGAGGACAGTTCCCAAGAGACCCAGTACTTC
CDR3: CAISEDSSQETQYF

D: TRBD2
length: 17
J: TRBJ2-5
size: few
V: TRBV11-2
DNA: TGTGCCAGCAGCGGCGGCGAATACGGACTAGCTGAAGAGACCCAGTACTTC
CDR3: CASSGGEYGLAEETQYF

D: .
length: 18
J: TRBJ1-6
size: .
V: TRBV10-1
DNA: TGCGCCAGCAGTGAGTCGGGCAGGGAGAGCTCCTATAATTCACCCCTCCACTTT
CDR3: CASSESGRESSYNSPLHF

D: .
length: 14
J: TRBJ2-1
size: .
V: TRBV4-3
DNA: TGCGCCAGCAGCCTCCAAGGACAGCACAATGAGCAGTTCTTC
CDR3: CASSLQGQHNEQFF

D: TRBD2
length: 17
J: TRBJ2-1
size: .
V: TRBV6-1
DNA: TGTGCCAGCAGCGGGACTAGCGGGGGGGCCGGGTACAATGAGCAGTTCTTC
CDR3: CASSGTSGGAGYNEQFF

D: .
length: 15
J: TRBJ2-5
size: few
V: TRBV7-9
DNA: TGTGCCAGCAGCCTATTGCTAGCGAACCAAGAGACCCAGTACTTC
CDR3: CASSLLLANQETQYF

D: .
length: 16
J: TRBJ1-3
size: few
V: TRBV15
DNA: TGTGCCACCAGCAGAGATATTGGGGCAGGTGGAAACACCATATATTTT
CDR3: CATSRDIGAGGNTIYF

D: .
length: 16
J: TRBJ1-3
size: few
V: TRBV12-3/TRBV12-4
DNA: TGTGCCAGCAATCACCCGGCTATTAACTCTGGAAACACCATATATTTT
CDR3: CASNHPAINSGNTIYF

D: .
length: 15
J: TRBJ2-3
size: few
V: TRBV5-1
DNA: TGCGCCAGCAGCTTGGGGCGGGTCCGAGCAGATACGCAGTATTTT
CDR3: CASSLGRVRADTQYF